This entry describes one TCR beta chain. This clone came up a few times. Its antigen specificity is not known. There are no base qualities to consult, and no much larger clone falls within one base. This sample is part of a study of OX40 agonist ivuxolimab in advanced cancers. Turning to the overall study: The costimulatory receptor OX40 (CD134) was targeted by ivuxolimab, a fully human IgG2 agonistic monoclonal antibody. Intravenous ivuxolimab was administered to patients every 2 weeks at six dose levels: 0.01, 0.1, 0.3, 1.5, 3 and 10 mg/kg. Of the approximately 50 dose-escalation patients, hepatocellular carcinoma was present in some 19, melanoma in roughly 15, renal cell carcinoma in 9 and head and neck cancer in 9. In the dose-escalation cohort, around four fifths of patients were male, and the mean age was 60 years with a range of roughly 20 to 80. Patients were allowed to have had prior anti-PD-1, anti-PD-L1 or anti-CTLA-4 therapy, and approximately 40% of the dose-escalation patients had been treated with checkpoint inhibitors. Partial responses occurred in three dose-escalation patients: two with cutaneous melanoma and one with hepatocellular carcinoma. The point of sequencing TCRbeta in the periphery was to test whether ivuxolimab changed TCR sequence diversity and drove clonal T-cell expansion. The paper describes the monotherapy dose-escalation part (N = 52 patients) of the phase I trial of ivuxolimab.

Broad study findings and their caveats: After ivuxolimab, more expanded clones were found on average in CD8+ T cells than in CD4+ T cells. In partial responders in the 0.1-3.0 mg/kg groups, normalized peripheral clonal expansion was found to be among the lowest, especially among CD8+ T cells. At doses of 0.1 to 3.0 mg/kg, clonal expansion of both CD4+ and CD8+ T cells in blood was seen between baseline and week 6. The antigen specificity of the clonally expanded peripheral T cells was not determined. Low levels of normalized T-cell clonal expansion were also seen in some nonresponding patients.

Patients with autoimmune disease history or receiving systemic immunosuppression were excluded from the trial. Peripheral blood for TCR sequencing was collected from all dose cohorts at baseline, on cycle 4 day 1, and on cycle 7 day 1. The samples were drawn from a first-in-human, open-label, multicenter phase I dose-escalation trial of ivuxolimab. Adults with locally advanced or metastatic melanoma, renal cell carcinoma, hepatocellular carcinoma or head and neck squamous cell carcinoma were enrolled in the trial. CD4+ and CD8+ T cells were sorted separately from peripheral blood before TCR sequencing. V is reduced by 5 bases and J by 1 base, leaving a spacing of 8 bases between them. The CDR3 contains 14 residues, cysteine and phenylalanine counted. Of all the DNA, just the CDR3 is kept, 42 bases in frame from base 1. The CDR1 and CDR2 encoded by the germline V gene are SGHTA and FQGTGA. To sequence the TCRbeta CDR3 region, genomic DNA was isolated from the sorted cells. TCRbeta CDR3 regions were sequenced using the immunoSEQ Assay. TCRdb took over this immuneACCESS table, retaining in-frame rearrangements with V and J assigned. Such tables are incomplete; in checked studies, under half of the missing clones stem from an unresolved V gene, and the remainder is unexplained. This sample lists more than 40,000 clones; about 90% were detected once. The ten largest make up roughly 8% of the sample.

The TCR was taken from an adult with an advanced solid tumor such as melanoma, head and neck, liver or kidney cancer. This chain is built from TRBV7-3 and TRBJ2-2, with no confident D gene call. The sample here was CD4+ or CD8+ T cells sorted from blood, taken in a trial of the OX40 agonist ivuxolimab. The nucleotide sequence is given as TGTGCCAGCAGCGTAGCAAAGAACACCGGGGAGCTGTTTTTT. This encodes CASSVAKNTGELFF.